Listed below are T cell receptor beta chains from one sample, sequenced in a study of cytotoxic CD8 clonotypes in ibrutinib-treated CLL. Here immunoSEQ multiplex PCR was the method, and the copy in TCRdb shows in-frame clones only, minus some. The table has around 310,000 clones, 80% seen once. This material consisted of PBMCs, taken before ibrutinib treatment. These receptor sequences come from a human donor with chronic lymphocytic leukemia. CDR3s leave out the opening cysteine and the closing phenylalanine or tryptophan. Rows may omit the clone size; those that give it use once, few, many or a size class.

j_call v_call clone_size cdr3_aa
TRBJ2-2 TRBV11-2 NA ASSLFVGGSRDGELF
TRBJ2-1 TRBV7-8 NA ASSLVAGVGSYNEQF
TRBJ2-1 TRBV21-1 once ASSKSDEPYNEQF
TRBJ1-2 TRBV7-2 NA ASSERFGAINYGYT
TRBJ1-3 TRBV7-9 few ASSLGSSNTIY
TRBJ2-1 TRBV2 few ASRGLVSYNEQF
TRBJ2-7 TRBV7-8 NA ASSGRLAAYEQY
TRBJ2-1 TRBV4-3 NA ASSQTLGQGTYNEQF
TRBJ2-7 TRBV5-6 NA ASSLDWDDTWEQY
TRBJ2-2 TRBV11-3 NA ASSLKQGGELF
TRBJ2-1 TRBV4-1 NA ASSQEGGSSYNEQF
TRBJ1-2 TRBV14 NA ASSQLVVYGYT
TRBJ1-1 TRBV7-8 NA ASSFREGISAF
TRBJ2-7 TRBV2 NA ASDKGVWEQY
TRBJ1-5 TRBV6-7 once ASTTKQGTERLHQPQH
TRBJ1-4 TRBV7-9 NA ASSLWGRENEKLF
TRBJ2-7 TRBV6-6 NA ASSYSVAGDEEQY
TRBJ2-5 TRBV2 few ASSERGAGTQY
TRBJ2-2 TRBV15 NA ATSPPGGNTGELF
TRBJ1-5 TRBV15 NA ATSRGVGNQPQH
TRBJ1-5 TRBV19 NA ASRLTGVGNQPQH
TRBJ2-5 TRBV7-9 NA ASSLVENWY
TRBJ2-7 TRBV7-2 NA ASSSAGRSSYEQY
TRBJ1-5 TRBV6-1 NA ASSETVYQPQH
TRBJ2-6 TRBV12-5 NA ASGLRINVLT
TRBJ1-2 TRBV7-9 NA ASSLESGGNYGYT
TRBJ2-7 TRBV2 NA ASSVNVDYEQY
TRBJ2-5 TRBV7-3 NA ASSLAGNGLETQY